This T cell receptor (beta chain) stems from a study of blood T cell repertoires in COVID-19. Methods used by the authors: From reference gene primer amplification, estimates of nucleated cell counts were derived. The protocol was immunoSEQ multiplex PCR, while the TCRdb copy is restricted to in-frame clones and leaves out a portion. V, J and clone size are those of that table, while D and trimming were read from the DNA. The sample comprises 28,000 or so clones, about four fifths of which are singletons, and more than 60% rests with the top ten. Trimming cost V 3 bases and J 4 bases, with 9 bases left between them. The CDR3 consists of 12 residues. Per the germline V gene, CDR1 is DFQATT and CDR2 is SNEGSKA (reference sequence).

This chain links TRBV20-1 with TRBJ1-1, with D possibly matching TRBD1 (5 bases). Sequencing was done on a sample of peripheral blood. This TCR came from a man aged 65 to 79 with acute or convalescent COVID-19. The CDR3 DNA follows: TGCAGTGCTAGTGTGGGGGGCACTGAAGCTTTCTTT. Its protein product is CSASVGGTEAFF.